Shown below are 10 T cell receptor beta chains from a single sample sequenced in a study of blood T cell repertoires in COVID-19. Clones were read by immunoSEQ multiplex PCR, and TCRdb kept only the in-frame ones, dropping some. Counted here are 65,000 to 90,000 clones, over 65% occurring once; the ten biggest clones make up 4% to 5%. The specimen was peripheral blood. Receptor source: a woman in her fifties or sixties with acute or convalescent COVID-19.

The sample holds one count of this clone. V usage is TRBV19 and J usage is TRBJ2-1, with TRBD2 matching 13 bases. This CDR3 comprises 15 residues. J was trimmed by 5 bases and V by 7 bases; bases with no gene match: 5. The V gene's germline CDR1 is LNHDA and CDR2 SQIVND (reference sequence). As DNA, the CDR3 is TGTGCCAGTATTCGGACTAGCGGGAGAAACAATGAGCAGTTCTTC. It is translated as CASIRTSGRNNEQFF.

Only one count was recorded for this clone. The chain joins TRBV7-6 to TRBJ1-1; no firm D call. CDR3 length equals 14 residues. Per the germline V gene, CDR1 is SGHVS and CDR2 is FNYEAQ. V shed 5 bases and J shed 1 base, with 11 bases lying between them. The CDR3 DNA is TGTGCCAGCAGCGCCAAGACTGGGAACACTGAAGCTTTCTTT. The encoded protein is CASSAKTGNTEAFF. The whole variable domain, filled in from reference TRBV7-6 and TRBJ1-1, reads GAGVSQSPRYKVTKRGQDVALRCDPISGHVSLYWYRQALGQGPEFLTYFNYEAQQDKSGLPNDRFSAERPEGSISTLTIQRTEQRDSAMYRCASSAKTGNTEAFFGQGTRLTVV.

V is TRBV7-8 and J is TRBJ2-5; TRBD2 matches 10 bases. Trimming took 5 bases from V and 9 from J; bases not matched to a gene: 24. CDR1 and CDR2 from the germline V gene are SGHVS and FQNEAQ. CDR3 length: 19 residues. The CDR3 region is CASSPRRVWASGRGGSQYF. The CDR3 DNA reads TGTGCCAGCAGCCCCCGTCGGGTTTGGGCTAGCGGGAGAGGGGGGTCCCAGTACTTC.

The V gene is TRBV18, the J gene TRBJ1-1, with D uncertain. V was pared by 6 bases and J by 0 bases, with 11 bases between. Germline-derived CDR1 and CDR2 are KGHSH and LQKENI. The CDR3 consists of 14 residues. The CDR3 loop is CASSPGDMNTEAFF. The CDR3 coding sequence is TGTGCCAGCTCCCCGGGTGATATGAACACTGAAGCTTTCTTT.

This chain joins TRBV9 and TRBJ2-6; maybe TRBD1 (6 bases). This CDR3 region has 17 residues. Germline V lookup: CDR1 SGDLS, CDR2 YYNGEE. The germline V and J ends were trimmed by 3 bases and 0 bases, with 13 bases remaining between them. CDR3 in DNA: TGTGCCAGCAGCGCCCTGACAGGAGACTCTGGGGCCAACGTCCTGACTTTC. Residues: CASSALTGDSGANVLTF.

The chain employs TRBV10-3 and TRBJ1-1, with D tentatively TRBD1 (5 bases). The V end lost 3 bases, the J end lost 1 base, and 12 bases lay between the germline ends. This CDR3 spans 15 amino acids. Germline CDR1 is ENHRY and CDR2 is SYGVKD. The CDR3 reads CAISDGGGGNTEAFF. Here the CDR3 DNA reads TGTGCCATCAGTGATGGGGGGGGAGGGAACACTGAAGCTTTCTTT.

V usage is TRBV27 and J usage is TRBJ1-2, with unresolved D. The V end lost 5 bases, the J end lost 7 bases, and 14 bases lay between the germline ends. The CDR3 extends over 13 amino acids. Germline CDR1 is MNHEY and CDR2 is SMNVEV (reference sequence). The CDR3 region has the DNA TGTGCCAGCAGTCCTGCGGGTCTCGGTGGCTACACCTTC. Translation: CASSPAGLGGYTF.

The chain couples TRBV20-1 to TRBJ2-4; 8 bases fit TRBD2. V trimming: 3 bases; J trimming: 5 bases; junction bases outside the gene matches: 9. The CDR3 runs to 15 residues. The germline gives CDR1 DFQATT, CDR2 SNEGSKA (reference sequence). The CDR3 sequence: CSASSGTTGENIQYF. The CDR3 nucleotides are TGCAGTGCTAGTAGCGGGACCACCGGAGAAAACATTCAGTACTTC.

This clone came up once. The chain has TRBV19 and TRBJ2-5; 11 positions agree with TRBD2. The length of the CDR3 is 14 residues. With 4 bases clipped from V and 4 bases from J, the junction kept 2 bases outside the gene matches. Germline values: CDR1 LNHDA, CDR2 SQIVND (reference sequence). For the CDR3, the DNA is TGTGCCAGTAGTAGAGGACTAGCGGGAGAGACCCAGTACTTC. Its protein product is CASSRGLAGETQYF.

The J gene is TRBJ1-4, the V gene TRBV30; 7 nucleotides match TRBD1. CDR1 is GTSNPN, CDR2 SVGIG, per germline (reference sequence). The V gene end was trimmed by 2 bases and the J gene end by 0 bases; junction bases not matched to a gene: 3. The CDR3 sequence is 15 residues long. As DNA, the CDR3 is TGTGCCTGGAGTCCGGGGACAGCAACTAATGAAAAACTGTTTTTT. Translating it yields CAWSPGTATNEKLFF.